The present entry profiles one T cell receptor beta chain with its context. This sample is drawn from a study of blood T cell repertoires in COVID-19. About the research overall: Material from acute and convalescent COVID-19 was sourced from the United States, Italy and Spain. Sources were T cells, B-cell-depleted T cells, or PBMCs; the material itself was cDNA or gDNA.

The CDR3 runs 12 residues. CDR1 and CDR2 from the germline V gene are ENHRY and SYGVKD. J was trimmed by 5 bases and V by 8 bases; bases with no gene match: 5. Authors' processing steps: Cell counts per sample came from amplifying reference gene primers. Profiling relied on immunoSEQ multiplex PCR, and the TCRdb table lists in-frame clones only, not all of them. V and J calls plus clone size are reproduced from that table; the DNA served to infer D and trimming. This sample has 140,000 or so clones; 60% to 85% occur once, and the top ten carry 8.6%. Material for sequencing was peripheral blood. The sequence derives from a man in his fifties or sixties with active or convalescent COVID-19. The V call is TRBV10-3, the J call TRBJ2-5, with TRBD2 identical over 7 bases. CDR3 coding DNA: TGTGCCATCGCACCCGGGGGGGAGACCCAGTACTTC. It encodes CAIAPGGETQYF.